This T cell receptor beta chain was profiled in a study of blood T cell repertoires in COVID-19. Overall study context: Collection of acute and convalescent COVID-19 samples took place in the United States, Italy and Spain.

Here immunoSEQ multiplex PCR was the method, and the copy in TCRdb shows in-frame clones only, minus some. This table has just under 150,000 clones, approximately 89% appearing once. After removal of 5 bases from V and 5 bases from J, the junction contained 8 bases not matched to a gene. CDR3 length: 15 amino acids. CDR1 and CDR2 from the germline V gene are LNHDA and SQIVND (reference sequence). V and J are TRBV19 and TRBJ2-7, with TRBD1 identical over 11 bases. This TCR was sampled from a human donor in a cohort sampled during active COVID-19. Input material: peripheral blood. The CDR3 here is CASSDGDRGFNEQYF. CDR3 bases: TGTGCCAGTAGTGATGGGGACAGGGGGTTCAACGAGCAGTACTTC.